The sequence of this TCR beta chain was determined in a study of blood T cells in healthy people across ages (dated by TCRdb to the mid-2010s). Study-wide context: In model experiments, roughly one uniquely barcoded TCR beta cDNA molecule per two T cells was captured by template switching. To avoid experimental bias, donors of different ages were randomly spread across the sequencing lanes. The donors were divided into four age groups: young (average around 16 years), middle-aged (about 41), aged (about 56) and long-lived (roughly 82). Using deep sequencing normalized with unique cDNA molecular identifiers, the study measured how TCR beta repertoire diversity changes with age. For two donors (one aged 18 to 30 and one aged 80 or older), the study analyzed two additional independent replicas of 1 million unique cDNA reads from the same blood draw. What the research found in general, with its limitations: Compared with the aged group, the long-lived group had more naive CD4+ T cells, fewer expanded clones and increased TCR diversity, a pattern suggesting age selection. A strong correlation was found between observed TCR beta diversity and the percentage of naive T cells measured by flow cytometry. Donor CMV infection status was unknown, potentially confounding age-related changes in expanded clonotypes. As age increased, observed TCR beta diversity per million T cells dropped in a roughly linear way, and a significant reduction was already evident by age 40. Total diversity estimates from one million sequenced T cells were considered lower bounds and underestimates. Because profiling used bulk unsorted PBMCs, naive and antigen-experienced compartments could not be compared conclusively.

The 35 to 40 donors, aged 6 to 90 years, were systemically healthy Caucasian individuals from Russia. Each donor gave about 9.2 milliliters of peripheral blood, drawn into EDTA-treated Vacutainer tubes. Ficoll-Paque density-gradient centrifugation was used to isolate PBMCs, with at least 6 million obtained per sample. Total RNA, at least 6 micrograms per sample, was extracted from PBMCs with Trizol reagent. The percentages of naive CD45RAhigh/CD27high T cells were determined by flow cytometry on a PBMC aliquot from every donor. Libraries were built with 5' RACE. The sample was run on an Illumina HiSeq 2500. The second PCR ran for roughly 6 to 11 cycles and used a J-beta primer mix along with a sample-barcoded 5' primer. Each TCR beta cDNA molecule received a unique molecular identifier from a template-switch 5' adaptor carrying 12 random nucleotides. Each sample yielded at least 2.5 million CDR3-containing paired-end reads. The Mint cDNA synthesis kit, primed by a TRBC-specific oligonucleotide, was used to synthesize first-strand cDNA from all RNA. All cDNA was treated with uracil-DNA glycosylase and then went through a first 18-cycle PCR with the universal primers M1SS and BC2_uni_R. The source study handled its data this way. Each sample was normalized by randomly selecting 1 million high-quality reads, each carrying a distinct molecular identifier. Reads sharing molecular identifiers were discarded rather than binned into consensus sequences. CDR3 identification, clonotype clustering and error correction used MiTCR with a Q25 quality threshold and the strictest error-elimination algorithm. A nonparametric unseen species model with Euler transformation was used to estimate lower-bound total TCR beta diversity. Using fastp at Q25 and MiXCR, TCRdb reprocessed the public reads and kept productive beta chains. A single entry per CDR3 protein holds the most common genes and DNA from its merged rows. V and J calls and clone size were set by TCRdb, not the authors. The sample yields roughly 1,700,000 distinct CDR3 sequences; over 25% were counted once. In total, the top ten clones hold 7.7% of the sample.

From the cysteine up to the phenylalanine, the CDR3 has a length of 12 residues. The CDR3 DNA has 36 bases and is translated from base 1. From a lookup of the germline V gene (reference sequence), CDR1 and CDR2 are MNHNY and SVGAGI. A distance of 11 bases separates the germline ends of V and J, which lose 8 bases and 7 bases respectively. This clonotype was detected only a few times. Its cognate antigen has yet to be identified. Base qualities are not at hand, and no much larger clone is one base apart. The specimen sequenced was blood. This chain joins TRBV6-6 to TRBJ2-2; the D gene lacks a confident call. The clonotype was recovered from a woman aged 25 to 45 in good health. CDR3 protein: CASGNTYGELFF. The DNA is TGTGCCAGCGGAAACACTTACGGGGAGCTGTTTTTT.